This T cell receptor (beta chain) comes out of a study of cytomegalovirus exposure and HLA in healthy donors (dated by TCRdb to between 2016 and 2019). For the wider study: In an earlier analysis of roughly 590 of the donors, around 300 Gb of sequence data and 100 million or so unique TCR beta sequences from about 190 million T cells were reported. Roughly 300 gigabases of sequencing data and 70 million to 95 million unique TCR sequences made up an early release that covered some 640 HLA-typed donors. Of the roughly 400 genotyped donors, roughly 80% were placed in the genetic ancestry cluster associated with self-reported Caucasian donors. The study aimed to test whether signatures of past pathogen exposure could be identified by cataloging public T cell receptors. Using immunosequencing, the study profiled T cell repertoires from roughly 650 subjects and related those repertoires to cytomegalovirus serostatus. A separate validation cohort of over 95 different subjects was used in addition to the approximately 700-subject first cohort. To predict cytomegalovirus infection status, the study combined high-throughput TCR immunosequencing, statistical association of individual TCRs with disease status, and machine learning. A later analysis re-analyzed previously published TCR beta repertoires from approximately 670 donors and added high-resolution HLA genotyping to study TCR occurrence patterns. The later analysis used no new phenotypic data to find candidate immune exposures, relying instead on TCR beta sequences and their occurrence across donors. An earlier analysis of some 500 of the donors applied high-throughput TCR beta sequencing to assess whether each TCR beta V gene segment acted as functional or pseudogenic. Donor age, sex, ethnicity and CMV serostatus were compiled together with the repertoire data. In a later genetic analysis, genome-wide SNP genotypes for about 65% of the roughly 670 donors were used, and that subset was treated as a discovery cohort. Every discovery cohort repertoire had been produced on one sequencing platform. HLA typing covered class I and class II loci at four-digit resolution. The number of typed donors differed by locus: about 629-640 for A, B, C, DRB1 and DQB1; approximately 520 for DQA1; about 600 for DPA1; and 450 to 480 for DPB1. Roughly 5 DR-DQ haplotypes were handled as single units for association and clustering, since linkage in the cohort was strong. Among roughly 400 genotyped donors of the cohort, an average of roughly 230,000 unique TCR beta nucleotide sequences was sequenced per donor, of which about 19% were non-productive.

CDR1 is given as SEHNR and CDR2 as FQNEAQ, both from the germline V gene (reference sequence). Between the V and J ends, shortened by 3 bases and 4 bases respectively, the junction contains 13 bases. There are 15 amino acids in the CDR3, from cysteine to phenylalanine inclusive. This entry keeps only the CDR3 DNA: 45 bases, framed from base 1. In total, around 600 healthy bone marrow donors made up the cohort. At the time of sampling, every cohort member was nominally healthy, though immune exposures that went unrecorded were likely present. The donor was CMV seropositive and belonged to the group of more than 250 seropositive cohort members. A peripheral blood sample was collected from each donor, and TCR beta sequencing was performed on peripheral blood mononuclear cells. The Qiagen DNeasy Blood Extraction Kit was used to extract genomic DNA from the blood cell samples. About this clone: Its antigen is not yet known. Nothing much larger sits one base from this clone, and base qualities are not available.

General study outcomes and caveats: The authors suggested that the approach could potentially be generalized to other disease states and immunological phenotypes. The sequencing pipeline was judged likely to have produced a cluster of highly shared sequence variants as a technical artifact. Because HLA typing was missing for some donors at each locus, association tests included only the typed subset. An earlier analysis of approximately 500 of the donors showed that most TCR beta V segments appeared in productive rearrangements either about 87% or about 30% of the time, which broadly matched IMGT annotations. The earlier analysis of approximately 560 of the donors excluded roughly 17 rarely observed V segments, including chromosome 9 orphons, because counts were too low. In a later genetic analysis, a missense DCLRE1C variant was associated with V-gene and J-gene trimming of TCR beta chains, and the association was replicated in an independent cohort. When HLA alleles, especially DR and DQ, strongly co-occurred, TCR associations were difficult to assign to individual alleles. In a later analysis, some 17,000 TCR beta sequences were associated with specific HLA alleles at a false discovery rate of 0.05. In a later analysis, HLA-associated TCR beta chains were found to be more clonally expanded and to have lower generation probabilities than equally common non-associated chains. A later analysis found that most CMV-associated TCR beta chains appeared HLA-restricted, with HLA associations seemingly driven largely by CMV exposure. A few of the identified cytomegalovirus-associated TCR beta chains were confirmed in vitro to be specific for cytomegalovirus antigens. The classifier was reported to diagnose cytomegalovirus status with high specificity and sensitivity in both the original cohort and the validation cohort. Several of the top co-occurrence clusters appeared to be linked to parvovirus B19, influenza, CMV and Epstein-Barr virus, according to a later analysis. A further reported finding was that TCR beta sequences accurately predicted the HLA-A and HLA-B alleles for most subjects in the first cohort. In a later analysis, TCR association rates were found to vary across HLA loci, with the most associated TCRs seen for DRB1 alleles and the fewest for HLA-C alleles. Most TCR sequences were observed very rarely across donors, whereas some public TCRs were present in many individuals. Presence/absence analyses assumed roughly uniform sequencing depth across donors, an assumption that may not hold. Some IMGT-functional V segments, including TRBV6-2 and TRBV6-3, could not be distinguished by the 87-base-pair reads and were therefore excluded. The study listed 164 TCR beta chains as associated with cytomegalovirus. The cohort was sequenced for TCR beta chains only, and without alpha or paired-chain data the features that could be detected were limited. In a later genetic analysis, fewer N-insertions in productive TCRs were reported among donors in an Asian-associated ancestry cluster than the roughly 700-donor mean. Correlated functional status among segregating V segments might reflect linkage disequilibrium, but an unknown experimental factor could not be ruled out. CMV serostatus was the only immune exposure information available for the cohort.

Receptor amplification or capture employed the immunoSEQ multiplex PCR assay. A mixture of 60 forward primers for TCR Vbeta segments and 13 reverse primers for TCR Jbeta segments was used in the multiplex PCR. The CDR3 region of rearranged TCR beta genes was amplified from genomic DNA by a multiplex PCR assay. On the Illumina HiSeq System, the amplified TCR beta libraries were sequenced as 87-base-pair reads. Concerning the study's data processing: A later analysis tallied roughly 78 million unique TCR beta chains across the 610 or so repertoires, and about 12 million of those chains were shared by two or more donors. A nearest-neighbor algorithm error-corrected the raw reads and collapsed the reads into unique sequences, merging closely related sequences to remove PCR and sequencing errors. Alignment of CDR3 sequences to IMGT reference sequences was used to assign V, D and J gene segments. For a sequence to be retained, at least a six-nucleotide match to both a V gene segment and a J gene segment was required. Rearrangements were called productive when the CDR3 lacked stop codons and stayed in frame with V and J; all others were non-productive. Following IMGT convention, CDR3 was defined as the stretch from the second conserved V-encoded cysteine up to the conserved J-encoded phenylalanine. Sequences without an unambiguous match to a single V gene segment were excluded from the earlier analysis of over 500 of the donors. An earlier analysis of 500 to 600 of the donors classified V segments as functional when productive rearrangements were above 56.7% and as segregating when the standard deviation between donors was above 5%. To diagnose cytomegalovirus status from the catalog of TCR beta chain sequences, a statistical classification framework was built. A later analysis assigned V and J genes by comparing TCR nucleotide sequences with IMGT/GENE-DB human TR gene sequences. Using the TCRdist pipeline, a later analysis assigned CDR3 sequences along with most-parsimonious VDJ recombination scenarios. In a later analysis, each TCR beta chain was defined by its CDR3 amino acid sequence together with its V-gene family, and reads without a unique V-gene family were excluded. In a later analysis, 500 to 700 highly shared, low-generation-probability nucleotide sequences were removed to address suspected cross-contamination and a sequencing artifact. In a later analysis, a clonal expansion index was calculated for each public chain from normalized within-repertoire ranks of inferred template counts. In a later analysis, generation probabilities were computed using a VDJ recombination model fitted to out-of-frame rearrangements, and the results were checked against IGoR. In a later analysis, hypergeometric tests were used to score TCR-TCR, TCR-HLA and TCR-CMV co-occurrence, with a repertoire-size bias correction applied to TCR pairs. False discovery rates were estimated in a later analysis by permuting HLA or CMV assignments 20 times. In a later analysis, co-occurring TCRs were grouped with DBSCAN, and TCRdist sequence similarity was added when clustering was performed within HLA-allele-positive subsets. Repertoires with fewer than 30,000 or more than 120,000 public chains were left out of co-occurrence clustering, as were a handful of repertoires with anomalous nucleotide sharing. The immuneACCESS repertoire file appears here via TCRdb, limited to in-frame rearrangements. These files lack a portion of the clones; in checked studies, under half of the deficit traces to unresolved V genes, and the cause of the others is not known. V and J calls and clone size come straight from that table; D and trimming were deduced from the DNA. Across this sample there are about 160,000 clones, with around 72% seen only once. Of the sample, roughly 7.1% is held by the ten largest clones.

This sequence was found in a man aged 35 to 55 in good health and CMV-seropositive. Sequences were obtained from PBMCs. The chain couples TRBV7-9 to TRBJ2-1, with the D segment identity uncertain. The sequence in DNA is TGTGCCAGCAGCTTTCCGGTGGAGCGTTACAATGAGCAGTTCTTC. Translated, this is CASSFPVERYNEQFF.